These T cell receptor beta chains were read from a single sample in a study of PD-1 blockade in classical Hodgkin lymphoma. TCRdb keeps only in-frame clones here, not all; method: immunoSEQ multiplex PCR. The sample has approximately 30,000 clones, about 72% seen once; the top ten hold around 3.3%. Sequences were derived from peripheral blood mononuclear cells (PBMCs), sampled before the fourth cycle of nivolumab. The source of these receptors is a human donor with classical Hodgkin lymphoma. The CDR3 runs from the conserved cysteine through the conserved F or W. A D gene is named only where the DNA matches it firmly. Not all rows give a size; the values are once, few, many and, for expanded clones, a class.

j_call: TRBJ1-1
clone_size: .
d_call: .
v_call: TRBV6-1
cdr3_nt: TGTGCCAGCAGTGGTCCTCCAGGGGTGAACACTGAAGCTTTCTTT
cdr3_aa: CASSGPPGVNTEAFF

j_call: TRBJ1-1
clone_size: .
d_call: .
v_call: TRBV7-9
cdr3_nt: TGTGCCAGCAGCTTAGCTGGGGGCAAGATAAGTGGTGAAGCTTTCTTT
cdr3_aa: CASSLAGGKISGEAFF

j_call: TRBJ2-7
clone_size: once
d_call: .
v_call: TRBV7-8
cdr3_nt: TGTGCCAGCAGCTTAGTGGCAGGCACCTACGAGCAGTACTTC
cdr3_aa: CASSLVAGTYEQYF

j_call: TRBJ1-5
clone_size: medium-sized
d_call: TRBD1
v_call: TRBV28
cdr3_nt: TGTGCCAGCAGTTTAGGACAGGGTCCCGATCAGCCCCAGCATTTT
cdr3_aa: CASSLGQGPDQPQHF

j_call: TRBJ2-5
clone_size: few
d_call: TRBD2
v_call: TRBV5-1
cdr3_nt: TGCGCCAGCAGCTTAGCGGGAGTAGATAAGACCCAGTACTTC
cdr3_aa: CASSLAGVDKTQYF

j_call: TRBJ2-7
clone_size: .
d_call: .
v_call: TRBV28
cdr3_nt: TGTGCCAGCAGTTTACCCCAAGGACTGATCTACGAGCAGTACTTC
cdr3_aa: CASSLPQGLIYEQYF

j_call: TRBJ1-1
clone_size: .
d_call: .
v_call: TRBV7-9
cdr3_nt: TGTGCCAGCAGCTATGATCTTACAGGGTCGAGCACTGAAGCTTTCTTT
cdr3_aa: CASSYDLTGSSTEAFF

j_call: TRBJ2-1
clone_size: .
d_call: .
v_call: TRBV7-9
cdr3_nt: TGTGCCAGCAGCCCACCTCGCGACAATGAGCAGTTCTTC
cdr3_aa: CASSPPRDNEQFF

j_call: TRBJ2-3
clone_size: .
d_call: .
v_call: TRBV19
cdr3_nt: TGTGCCAGTAGTGGGGGAACGGCCTCTCCTAGCACAGATACGCAGTATTTT
cdr3_aa: CASSGGTASPSTDTQYF

j_call: TRBJ2-3
clone_size: .
d_call: TRBD2
v_call: TRBV7-3
cdr3_nt: TGTGCCAGCAGCTTAATAGCGGGAGAAGATACGCAGTATTTT
cdr3_aa: CASSLIAGEDTQYF

j_call: TRBJ2-7
clone_size: few
d_call: TRBD2
v_call: TRBV28
cdr3_nt: TGTGCCAGCAGTCTAATAGCGGGGGCCAGCGGCGAATACGAGCAGTACTTC
cdr3_aa: CASSLIAGASGEYEQYF

j_call: TRBJ1-4
clone_size: once
d_call: .
v_call: TRBV6-1
cdr3_nt: TGTGCCAGCAGGGGGGGATTGGCAACTAATGAAAAACTGTTTTTT
cdr3_aa: CASRGGLATNEKLFF

j_call: TRBJ2-2
clone_size: .
d_call: .
v_call: TRBV21-1
cdr3_nt: TGTGCCAGCAGCGTACTAGCGGGATACACCGGGGAGCTGTTTTTT
cdr3_aa: CASSVLAGYTGELFF

j_call: TRBJ1-4
clone_size: .
d_call: .
v_call: TRBV7-3
cdr3_nt: TGTGCCAGCAGCGAGCAGGGCCTTACTAATGAAAAACTGTTTTTT
cdr3_aa: CASSEQGLTNEKLFF

j_call: TRBJ2-3
clone_size: .
d_call: TRBD2
v_call: TRBV6-1
cdr3_nt: TGTGCCAGCAGTGAACAGACTAGCGGGGATTACACAGATACGCAGTATTTT
cdr3_aa: CASSEQTSGDYTDTQYF

j_call: TRBJ2-1
clone_size: .
d_call: .
v_call: TRBV21-1
cdr3_nt: TGTGCCAGCACCAGGGACAGGGGGCTGGGGGAGGATGATGAGCAGTTCTTC
cdr3_aa: CASTRDRGLGEDDEQFF

j_call: TRBJ1-1
clone_size: .
d_call: .
v_call: TRBV18
cdr3_nt: TGTGCCAGCTCACTGAATGGGAGGAGCACCCCTGAAGCTTTCTTT
cdr3_aa: CASSLNGRSTPEAFF

j_call: TRBJ1-1
clone_size: .
d_call: .
v_call: TRBV30
cdr3_nt: TGTGCCTGGAGCGGGGACGGAGAAGTTGAAGCTTTCTTT
cdr3_aa: CAWSGDGEVEAFF

j_call: TRBJ2-7
clone_size: .
d_call: TRBD1
v_call: TRBV29-1
cdr3_nt: TGCAGCGTCGGCGGGACAGGGGTAGCCTACGAGCAGTACTTC
cdr3_aa: CSVGGTGVAYEQYF

j_call: TRBJ2-1
clone_size: once
d_call: .
v_call: TRBV19
cdr3_nt: TGTGCCAGTACCCCGACAGGGAGGGGTTACAATGAGCAGTTCTTC
cdr3_aa: CASTPTGRGYNEQFF

j_call: TRBJ2-1
clone_size: medium-sized
d_call: .
v_call: TRBV10-3
cdr3_nt: TGTGCCATCAGTGAGGTCGGGCGCCGCAGGGGTAATGAGCAGTTCTTC
cdr3_aa: CAISEVGRRRGNEQFF

j_call: TRBJ1-6
clone_size: few
d_call: TRBD1
v_call: TRBV28
cdr3_nt: TGTGCCAGCAGTTCAGGACAGGGACGGTCACCCCTCCACTTT
cdr3_aa: CASSSGQGRSPLHF

j_call: TRBJ2-1
clone_size: .
d_call: TRBD1
v_call: TRBV28
cdr3_nt: TGTGCCAGCAGAAGACAGGGGGCCTCCAATGAGCAGTTCTTC
cdr3_aa: CASRRQGASNEQFF

j_call: TRBJ2-5
clone_size: .
d_call: TRBD2
v_call: TRBV5-1
cdr3_nt: TGCACCAGCAGCTTGGTACCTAGCGGGGGGCAAGAGACCCAGTACTTC
cdr3_aa: CTSSLVPSGGQETQYF

j_call: TRBJ2-3
clone_size: .
d_call: TRBD2
v_call: TRBV6-5
cdr3_nt: TGTGCCAGCAGTTACAATGTAGCGGGGCCGGATACGCAGTATTTT
cdr3_aa: CASSYNVAGPDTQYF

j_call: TRBJ2-1
clone_size: .
d_call: TRBD2
v_call: TRBV5-4
cdr3_nt: TGTGCCAGCAGCTTGAATCGCGGGAGTAGGGACAATGAGCAGTTCTTC
cdr3_aa: CASSLNRGSRDNEQFF

j_call: TRBJ1-1
clone_size: .
d_call: .
v_call: TRBV25-1
cdr3_nt: TGTGCCAGCAGTGAACGAGTGGGGTCCCACACTGAAGCTTTCTTT
cdr3_aa: CASSERVGSHTEAFF

j_call: TRBJ2-3
clone_size: .
d_call: TRBD1
v_call: TRBV7-9
cdr3_nt: TGTGCCAGCAGCCCACCCGGGACAGGTTCAGATACGCAGTATTTT
cdr3_aa: CASSPPGTGSDTQYF

j_call: TRBJ2-7
clone_size: .
d_call: .
v_call: TRBV10-1
cdr3_nt: TGCGCCAGCAGTGAGTCTACCATCAGGGTACCCGAGCAGTACTTC
cdr3_aa: CASSESTIRVPEQYF

j_call: TRBJ2-2
clone_size: .
d_call: TRBD2
v_call: TRBV7-6
cdr3_nt: TGTGCCAGCAGCCCACGACTAGCGGGGGAACCGACCGGGGAGCTGTTTTTT
cdr3_aa: CASSPRLAGEPTGELFF

j_call: TRBJ1-2
clone_size: large
d_call: TRBD1
v_call: TRBV29-1
cdr3_nt: TGCAGCGTTGAACGGGACAGGGGGCGAGGCTACACCTTC
cdr3_aa: CSVERDRGRGYTF

j_call: TRBJ2-1
clone_size: .
d_call: .
v_call: TRBV19
cdr3_nt: TGTGCCAGACCGGGCCTCCGCTCGTGGTTGGAGCAGTTCTTC
cdr3_aa: CARPGLRSWLEQFF

j_call: TRBJ1-1
clone_size: once
d_call: TRBD1
v_call: TRBV6-5
cdr3_nt: TGTGCCAGCAGTTCGACAGGGACTGAAGCTTTCTTT
cdr3_aa: CASSSTGTEAFF

j_call: TRBJ1-2
clone_size: .
d_call: .
v_call: TRBV21-1
cdr3_nt: TGTGCCAGCAGCCCCAGCGAGGGGAGGCCTAACTATGGCTACACCTTC
cdr3_aa: CASSPSEGRPNYGYTF

j_call: TRBJ2-3
clone_size: few
d_call: TRBD2
v_call: TRBV10-3
cdr3_nt: TGTGCCATCAGTGAGTCGGTGGGACTAGCGGGGACAGATACGCAGTATTTT
cdr3_aa: CAISESVGLAGTDTQYF

j_call: TRBJ1-1
clone_size: .
d_call: .
v_call: TRBV9
cdr3_nt: TGTGCCAGCGGACGGATGAACACTGAAGCTTTCTTT
cdr3_aa: CASGRMNTEAFF

j_call: TRBJ2-2
clone_size: once
d_call: .
v_call: TRBV30
cdr3_nt: TGTGCCTGGAGTCCCAACTCTCTCGGGAAGCTGTTTTTT
cdr3_aa: CAWSPNSLGKLFF

j_call: TRBJ2-1
clone_size: .
d_call: .
v_call: TRBV2
cdr3_nt: TGTGCCAGCAGTGAAGCGCGGGCGGGTTACAATGAGCAGTTCTTC
cdr3_aa: CASSEARAGYNEQFF

j_call: TRBJ2-5
clone_size: .
d_call: .
v_call: TRBV6-1
cdr3_nt: TGTGCCAGCAGTTACCGCGGAACCCAGTACTTC
cdr3_aa: CASSYRGTQYF

j_call: TRBJ2-5
clone_size: .
d_call: .
v_call: TRBV5-1
cdr3_nt: TGCGCCAGCTTCGGGGGAGAGACCCAGTACTTC
cdr3_aa: CASFGGETQYF

j_call: TRBJ2-5
clone_size: .
d_call: .
v_call: TRBV7-9
cdr3_nt: TGTGCCAGCATGGATGGGAAAGGGCTCGGGACCCAGTACTTC
cdr3_aa: CASMDGKGLGTQYF

j_call: TRBJ2-7
clone_size: .
d_call: .
v_call: TRBV5-6
cdr3_nt: TGTGCCAGCAGCTTGGGGGCGGGGTTCTACGAGCAGTACTTC
cdr3_aa: CASSLGAGFYEQYF

j_call: TRBJ2-7
clone_size: .
d_call: .
v_call: TRBV4-2
cdr3_nt: TGTGCCAGCAGCCGAATACCGACCGGGACGGCGACCTACGAGCAGTACTTC
cdr3_aa: CASSRIPTGTATYEQYF

j_call: TRBJ2-3
clone_size: few
d_call: .
v_call: TRBV21-1
cdr3_nt: TGTGCCAGCAGCAAAGGAGGGGTAGCGGGGGTTTCGGATACGCAGTATTTT
cdr3_aa: CASSKGGVAGVSDTQYF

j_call: TRBJ2-1
clone_size: few
d_call: .
v_call: TRBV28
cdr3_nt: TGTGCCAGCACCCATAGGTCAGCGGAGAGCTCCTACAATGAGCAGTTCTTC
cdr3_aa: CASTHRSAESSYNEQFF